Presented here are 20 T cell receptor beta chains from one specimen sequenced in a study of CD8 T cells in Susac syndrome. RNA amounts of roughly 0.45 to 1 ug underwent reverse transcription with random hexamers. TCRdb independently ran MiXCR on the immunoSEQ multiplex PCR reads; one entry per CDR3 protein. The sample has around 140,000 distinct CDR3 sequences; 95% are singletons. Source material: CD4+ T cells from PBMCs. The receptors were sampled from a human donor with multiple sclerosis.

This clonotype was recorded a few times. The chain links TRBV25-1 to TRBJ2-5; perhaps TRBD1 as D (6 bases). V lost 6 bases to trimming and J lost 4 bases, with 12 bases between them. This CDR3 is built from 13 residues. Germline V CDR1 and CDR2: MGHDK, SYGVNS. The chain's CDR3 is CASRPADRETQYF. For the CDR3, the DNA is TGTGCCAGCAGACCCGCGGACAGAGAGACCCAGTACTTC.

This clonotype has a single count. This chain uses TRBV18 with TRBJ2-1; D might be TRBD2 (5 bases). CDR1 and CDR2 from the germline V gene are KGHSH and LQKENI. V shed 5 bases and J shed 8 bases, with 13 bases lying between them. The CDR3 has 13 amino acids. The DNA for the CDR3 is TGTGCCAGCTCAGCCCGACAAGCGGATGAGCAGTTCTTC. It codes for CASSARQADEQFF. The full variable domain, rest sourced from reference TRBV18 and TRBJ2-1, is NAGVMQNPRHLVRRRGQEARLRCSPMKGHSHVYWYRQLPEEGLKFMVYLQKENIIDESGMPKERFSAEFPKEGPSILRIQQVVRGDSAAYFCASSARQADEQFFGPGTRLTVL.

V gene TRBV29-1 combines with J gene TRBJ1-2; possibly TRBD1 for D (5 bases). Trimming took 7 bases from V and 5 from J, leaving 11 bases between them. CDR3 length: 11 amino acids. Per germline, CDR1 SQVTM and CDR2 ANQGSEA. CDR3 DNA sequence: TGCAGCGCCGGGGAGGGGTATGGCTACACCTTC. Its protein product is CSAGEGYGYTF.

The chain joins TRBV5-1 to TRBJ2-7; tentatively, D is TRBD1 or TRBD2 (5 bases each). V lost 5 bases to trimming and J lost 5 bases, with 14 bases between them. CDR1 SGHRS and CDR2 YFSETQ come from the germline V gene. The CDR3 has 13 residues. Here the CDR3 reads CASSPGPPNEQYF. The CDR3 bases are TGCGCCAGCAGTCCGGGGCCACCGAACGAGCAGTACTTC.

The CDR3 loop is CAWSVQRNTEAFF. Here the CDR3 DNA reads TGTGCCTGGAGTGTACAGAGAAACACTGAAGCTTTCTTT. The chain recombines TRBV30 with TRBJ1-1; unclear D gene. This CDR3 is built from 13 residues. The germline CDR1 and CDR2 sequences are GTSNPN and SVGIG (reference sequence). V lost 0 bases to trimming and J lost 2 bases, with 7 bases between them. Drawing the rest from reference TRBV30 and TRBJ1-1, the complete variable domain is SQTIHQWPATLVQPVGSPLSLECTVEGTSNPNLYWYRQAAGRGLQLLFYSVGIGQISSEVPQNLSASRPQDRQFILSSKKLLLSDSGFYLCAWSVQRNTEAFFGQGTRLTVV.

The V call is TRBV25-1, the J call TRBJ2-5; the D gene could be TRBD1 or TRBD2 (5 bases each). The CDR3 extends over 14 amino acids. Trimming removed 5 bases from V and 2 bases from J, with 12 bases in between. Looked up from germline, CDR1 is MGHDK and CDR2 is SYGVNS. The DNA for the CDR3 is TGTGCCAGCAGTAAGAACGGGGCTCAAGAGACCCAGTACTTC. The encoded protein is CASSKNGAQETQYF.

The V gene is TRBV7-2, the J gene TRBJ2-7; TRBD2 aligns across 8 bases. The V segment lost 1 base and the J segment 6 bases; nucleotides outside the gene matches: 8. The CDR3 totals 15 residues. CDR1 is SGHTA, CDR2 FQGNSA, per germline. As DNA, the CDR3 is TGTGCCAGCAGCTTAGGCCCAGCGGGGGCCTCCGAGCAGTACTTC. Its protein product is CASSLGPAGASEQYF.

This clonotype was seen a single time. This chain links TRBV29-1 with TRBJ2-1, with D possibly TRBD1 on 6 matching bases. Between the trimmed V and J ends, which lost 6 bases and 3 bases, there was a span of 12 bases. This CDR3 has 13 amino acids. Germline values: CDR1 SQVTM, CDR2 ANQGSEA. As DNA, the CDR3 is TGCAGCGTCGAGCCGGACAGCTACAATGAGCAGTTCTTC. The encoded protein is CSVEPDSYNEQFF.

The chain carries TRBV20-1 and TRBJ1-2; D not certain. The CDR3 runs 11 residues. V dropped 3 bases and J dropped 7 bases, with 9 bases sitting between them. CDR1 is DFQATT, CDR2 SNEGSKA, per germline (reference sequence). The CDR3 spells CSARFLAGYTF. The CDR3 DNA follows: TGCAGTGCTAGGTTTTTGGCTGGCTACACCTTC.

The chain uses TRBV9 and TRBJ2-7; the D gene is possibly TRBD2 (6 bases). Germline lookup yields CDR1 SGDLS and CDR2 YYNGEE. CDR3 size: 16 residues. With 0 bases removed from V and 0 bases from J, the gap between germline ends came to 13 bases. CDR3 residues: CASSVGGGASSYEQYF. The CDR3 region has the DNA TGTGCCAGCAGCGTAGGTGGCGGGGCCAGCTCCTACGAGCAGTACTTC.

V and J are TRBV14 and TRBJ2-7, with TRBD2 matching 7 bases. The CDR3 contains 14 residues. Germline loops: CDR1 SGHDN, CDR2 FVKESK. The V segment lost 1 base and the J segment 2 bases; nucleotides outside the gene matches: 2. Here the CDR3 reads CASSQGGGAYEQYF. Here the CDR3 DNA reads TGTGCCAGCAGCCAAGGGGGAGGGGCCTACGAGCAGTACTTC.

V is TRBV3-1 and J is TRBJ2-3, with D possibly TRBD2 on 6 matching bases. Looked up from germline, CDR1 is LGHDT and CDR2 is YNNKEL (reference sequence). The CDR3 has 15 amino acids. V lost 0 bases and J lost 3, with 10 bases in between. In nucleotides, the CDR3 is TGTGCCAGCAGCCAAGATCCGAGCGGGACAGATACGCAGTATTTT. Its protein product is CASSQDPSGTDTQYF.

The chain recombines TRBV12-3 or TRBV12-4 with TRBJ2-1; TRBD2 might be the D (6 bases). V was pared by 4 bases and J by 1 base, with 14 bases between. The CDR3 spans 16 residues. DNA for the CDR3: TGTGCCAGCAGTTCCCCGGGACTCAAATCCTACAATGAGCAGTTCTTC. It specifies CASSSPGLKSYNEQFF.

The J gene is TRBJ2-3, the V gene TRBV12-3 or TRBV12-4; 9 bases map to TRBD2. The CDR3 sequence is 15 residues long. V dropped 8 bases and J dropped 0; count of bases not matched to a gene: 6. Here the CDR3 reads CASELAGDSTDTQYF. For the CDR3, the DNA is TGTGCCAGCGAATTAGCGGGGGATAGCACAGATACGCAGTATTTT.

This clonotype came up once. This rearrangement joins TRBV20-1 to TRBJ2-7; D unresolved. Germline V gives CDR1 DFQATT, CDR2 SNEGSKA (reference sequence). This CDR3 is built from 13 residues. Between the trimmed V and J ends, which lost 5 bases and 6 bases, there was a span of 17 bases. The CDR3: CSAAFPGLGEQYF. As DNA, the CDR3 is TGCAGTGCTGCCTTTCCGGGCCTGGGCGAGCAGTACTTC.

This CDR3 reads CASSLRQHTDTQYF. CDR3 sequence (DNA): TGTGCCAGCAGCTTGCGACAGCACACAGATACGCAGTATTTT. The gene calls are TRBV7-2 and TRBJ2-3; D possibly corresponds to TRBD1 (5 bases). Trimming removed 3 bases at V and 2 bases at J, with 9 bases between. CDR1 and CDR2 (germline): SGHTA, FQGNSA. This CDR3 contains 14 residues.

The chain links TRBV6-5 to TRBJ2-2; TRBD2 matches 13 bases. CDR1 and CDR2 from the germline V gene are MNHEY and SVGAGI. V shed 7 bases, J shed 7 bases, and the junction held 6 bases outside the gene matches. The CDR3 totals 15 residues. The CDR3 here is CASTPGLAGIGELFF. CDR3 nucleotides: TGTGCCAGCACCCCGGGACTAGCGGGAATCGGGGAGCTGTTTTTT.

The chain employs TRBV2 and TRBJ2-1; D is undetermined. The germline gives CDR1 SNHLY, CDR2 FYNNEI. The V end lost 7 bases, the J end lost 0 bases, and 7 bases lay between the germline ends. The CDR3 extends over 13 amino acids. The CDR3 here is CASNYISYNEQFF. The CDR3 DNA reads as TGTGCCAGCAATTACATCTCCTACAATGAGCAGTTCTTC.

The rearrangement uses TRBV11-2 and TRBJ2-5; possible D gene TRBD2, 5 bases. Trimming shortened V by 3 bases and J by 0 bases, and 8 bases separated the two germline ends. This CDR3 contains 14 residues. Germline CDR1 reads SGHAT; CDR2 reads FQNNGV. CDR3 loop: CASSLNGDQETQYF. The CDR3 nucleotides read TGTGCCAGCAGCTTGAACGGGGACCAAGAGACCCAGTACTTC.

The CDR3 region is CASLRGSTDTQYF. CDR3 coding DNA: TGTGCCAGCCTTCGGGGAAGCACAGATACGCAGTATTTT. The chain links TRBV12-3 or TRBV12-4 to TRBJ2-3, with D perhaps matching TRBD2 (5 bases). The CDR3 is made up of 13 amino acids. V was clipped by 8 bases and J by 0 bases, with 9 bases between them.